In its sample, the clone carrying this T cell receptor beta chain was seen many times. As yet, its antigen is unknown. Germline V gene data show CDR1 as LNHDA and CDR2 as SQIVND (reference sequence). The CDR3 is made up of 13 amino acids. V lost 6 bases to trimming and J lost 5 bases, with 14 bases between them. This specimen comes from a study of T-cell reconstitution after alpha-beta-depleted transplantation in children. Findings and caveats of the study: Diversity and T-cell counts at one year after transplant derived mostly from new T cells. Several hundred expanded graft clones reportedly supplied alpha-beta T cells about two months after transplant.

Unique molecular identifiers were used in preparing the TCRbeta library. TCRdb ran MiXCR on the PCR reads and lists one entry per CDR3 protein. The sample carries 250,000 or so distinct CDR3 sequences, around 7.8% recorded once. Sequencing used PBMCs, mostly from graft donor cells, obtained 180 days after TCRalphabeta/CD19-depleted stem cell transplant. The receptor was isolated from a male patient aged 10 to 17 who had a stem cell transplant for acute lymphoblastic leukemia, so the T cells may come from the graft donor. J is TRBJ2-7 and V is TRBV19; a weak D match, TRBD2 (5 bases). CDR3 DNA sequence: TGTGCCAGTAGCAACCCTACGGGGAACGAGCAGTACTTC. Translation gives CASSNPTGNEQYF.